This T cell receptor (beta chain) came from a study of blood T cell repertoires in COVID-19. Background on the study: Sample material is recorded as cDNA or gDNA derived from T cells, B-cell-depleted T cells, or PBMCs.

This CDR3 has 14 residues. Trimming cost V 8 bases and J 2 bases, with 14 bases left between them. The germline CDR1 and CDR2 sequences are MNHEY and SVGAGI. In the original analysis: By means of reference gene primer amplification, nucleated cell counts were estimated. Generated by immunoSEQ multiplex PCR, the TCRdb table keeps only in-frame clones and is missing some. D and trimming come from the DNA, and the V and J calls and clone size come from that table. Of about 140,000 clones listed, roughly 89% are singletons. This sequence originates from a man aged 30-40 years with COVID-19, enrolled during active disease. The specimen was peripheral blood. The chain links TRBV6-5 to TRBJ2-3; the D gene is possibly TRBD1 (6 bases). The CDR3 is CASSRTAITDTQYF. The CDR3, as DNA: TGTGCCAGCTCCAGGACAGCGATCACAGATACGCAGTATTTT.